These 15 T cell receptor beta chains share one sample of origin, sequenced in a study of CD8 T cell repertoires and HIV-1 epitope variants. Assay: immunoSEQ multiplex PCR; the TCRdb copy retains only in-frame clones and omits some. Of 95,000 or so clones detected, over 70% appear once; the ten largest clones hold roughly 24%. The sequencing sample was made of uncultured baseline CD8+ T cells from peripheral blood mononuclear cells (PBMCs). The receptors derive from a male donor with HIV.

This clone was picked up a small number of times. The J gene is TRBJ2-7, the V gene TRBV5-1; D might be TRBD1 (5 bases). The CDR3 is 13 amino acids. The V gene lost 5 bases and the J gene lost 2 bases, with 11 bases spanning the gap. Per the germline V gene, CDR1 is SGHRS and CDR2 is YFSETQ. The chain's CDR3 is CASRPDSTYEQYF. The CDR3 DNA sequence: TGCGCCAGCAGACCCGACAGTACCTACGAGCAGTACTTC.

The CDR3 DNA is TGCGCCAGCAGCTTGGCGGGACAGCCGGACAATGAGCAGTTCTTC. It codes for CASSLAGQPDNEQFF. This chain uses TRBV5-1 with TRBJ2-1, with 7 nucleotides matching TRBD1. CDR1 and CDR2 from the germline V gene are SGHRS and YFSETQ. V lost 0 bases, J lost 5 bases, and 5 bases stayed unmatched. The CDR3 length is 15 residues.

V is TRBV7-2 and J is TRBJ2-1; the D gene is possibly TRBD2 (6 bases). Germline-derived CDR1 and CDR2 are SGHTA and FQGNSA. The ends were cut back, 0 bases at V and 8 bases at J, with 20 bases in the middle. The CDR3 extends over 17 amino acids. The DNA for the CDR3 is TGTGCCAGCAGCTTAGCGGGGGAGGTAAGCGGGCTGGATGAGCAGTTCTTC. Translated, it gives CASSLAGEVSGLDEQFF.

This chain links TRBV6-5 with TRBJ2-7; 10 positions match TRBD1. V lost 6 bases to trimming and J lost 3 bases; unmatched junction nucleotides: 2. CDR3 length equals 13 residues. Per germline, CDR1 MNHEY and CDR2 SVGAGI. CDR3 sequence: CASSGQGVYEQYF. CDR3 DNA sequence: TGTGCCAGCAGCGGACAGGGGGTCTACGAGCAGTACTTC.

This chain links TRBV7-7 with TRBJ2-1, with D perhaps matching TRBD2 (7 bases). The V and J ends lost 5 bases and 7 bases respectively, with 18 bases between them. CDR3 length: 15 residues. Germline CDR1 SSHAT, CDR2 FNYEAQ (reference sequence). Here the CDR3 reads CASSPERGGVNEQFF. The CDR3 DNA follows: TGTGCCAGCAGCCCCGAAAGGGGGGGCGTTAATGAGCAGTTCTTC.

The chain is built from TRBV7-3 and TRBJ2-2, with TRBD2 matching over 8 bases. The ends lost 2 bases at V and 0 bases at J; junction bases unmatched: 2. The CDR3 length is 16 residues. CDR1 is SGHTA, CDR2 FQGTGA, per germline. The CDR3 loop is CASSLAGGTNTGELFF. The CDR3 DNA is TGTGCCAGCAGCTTAGCGGGGGGCACGAACACCGGGGAGCTGTTTTTT.

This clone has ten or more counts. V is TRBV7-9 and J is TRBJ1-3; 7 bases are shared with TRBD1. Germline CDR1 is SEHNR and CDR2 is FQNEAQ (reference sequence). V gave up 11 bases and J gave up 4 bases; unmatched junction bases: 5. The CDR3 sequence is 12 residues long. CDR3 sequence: CAAEDRGNTIYF. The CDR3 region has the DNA TGTGCCGCGGAGGACAGGGGAAACACCATATATTTT. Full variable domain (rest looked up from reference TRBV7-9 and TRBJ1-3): DTGVSQNPRHKITKRGQNVTFRCDPISEHNRLYWYRQTLGQGPEFLTYFQNEAQLEKSRLLSDRFSAERPKGSFSTLEIQRTEQGDSAMYLCAAEDRGNTIYFGEGSWLTVV.

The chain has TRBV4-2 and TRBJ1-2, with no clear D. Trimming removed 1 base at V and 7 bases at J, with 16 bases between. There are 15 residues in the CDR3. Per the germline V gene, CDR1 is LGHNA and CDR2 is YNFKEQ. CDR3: CASSQGGGTQRGYTF. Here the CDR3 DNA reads TGTGCCAGCAGCCAAGGCGGTGGAACCCAACGTGGCTACACCTTC.

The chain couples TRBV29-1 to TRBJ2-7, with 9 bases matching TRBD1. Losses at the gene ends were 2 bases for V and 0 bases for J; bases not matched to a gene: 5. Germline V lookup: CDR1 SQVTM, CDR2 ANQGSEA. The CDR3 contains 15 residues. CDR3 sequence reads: CSVEPGQGHSYEQYF. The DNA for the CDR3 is TGCAGCGTTGAACCAGGACAGGGGCACTCCTACGAGCAGTACTTC.

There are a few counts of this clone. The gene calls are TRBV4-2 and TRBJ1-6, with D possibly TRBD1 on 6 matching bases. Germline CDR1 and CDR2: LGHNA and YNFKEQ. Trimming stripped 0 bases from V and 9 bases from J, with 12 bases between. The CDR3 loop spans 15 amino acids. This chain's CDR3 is CASSQDLAGVSPLHF. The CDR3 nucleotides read TGTGCCAGCAGCCAAGATTTAGCAGGGGTTTCACCCCTCCACTTT.

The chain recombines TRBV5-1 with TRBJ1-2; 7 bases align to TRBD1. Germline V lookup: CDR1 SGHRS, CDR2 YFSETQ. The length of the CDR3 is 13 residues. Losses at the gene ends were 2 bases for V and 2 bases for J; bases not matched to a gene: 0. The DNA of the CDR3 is TGCGCCAGCAGCTTAGGGGGCAACTATGGCTACACCTTC. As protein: CASSLGGNYGYTF.

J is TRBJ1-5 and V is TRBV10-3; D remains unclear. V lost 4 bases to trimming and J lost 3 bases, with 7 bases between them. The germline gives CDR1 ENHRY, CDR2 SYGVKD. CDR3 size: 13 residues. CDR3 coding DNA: TGTGCCATCAGTGGAGGCAACAATCAGCCCCAGCATTTT. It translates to CAISGGNNQPQHF.

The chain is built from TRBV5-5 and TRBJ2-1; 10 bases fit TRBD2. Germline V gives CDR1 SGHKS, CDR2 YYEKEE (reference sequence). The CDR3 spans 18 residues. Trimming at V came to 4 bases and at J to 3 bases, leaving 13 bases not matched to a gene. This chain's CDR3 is CASSPGLASIGIYNEQFF. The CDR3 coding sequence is TGTGCCAGCAGCCCGGGACTAGCGTCTATAGGGATCTACAATGAGCAGTTCTTC.

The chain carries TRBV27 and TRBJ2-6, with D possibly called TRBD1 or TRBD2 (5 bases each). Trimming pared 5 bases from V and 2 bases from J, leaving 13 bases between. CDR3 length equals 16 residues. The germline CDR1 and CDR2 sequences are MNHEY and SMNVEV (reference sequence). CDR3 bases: TGTGCCAGCAGTCCCATAAGAGGGGCTGGGGCCAACGTCCTGACTTTC. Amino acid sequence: CASSPIRGAGANVLTF. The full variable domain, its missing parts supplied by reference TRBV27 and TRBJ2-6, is EAQVTQNPRYLITVTGKKLTVTCSQNMNHEYMSWYRQDPGLGLRQIYYSMNVEVTDKGDVPEGYKVSRKEKRNFPLILESPSPNQTSLYFCASSPIRGAGANVLTFGAGSRLTVL.

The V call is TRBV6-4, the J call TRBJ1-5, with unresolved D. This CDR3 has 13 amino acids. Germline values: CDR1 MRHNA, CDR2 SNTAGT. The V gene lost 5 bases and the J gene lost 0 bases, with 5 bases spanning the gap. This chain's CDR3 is CASSSDSNQPQHF. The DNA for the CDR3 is TGTGCCAGCAGTTCTGATAGCAATCAGCCCCAGCATTTT.